The 18 T cell receptor beta chains given below trace back to one sample, sequenced in a study of blood T cell repertoires in COVID-19. Only in-frame clones appear in the TCRdb table, and some are missing; sequencing was by immunoSEQ multiplex PCR. The sample holds 200,000 to 300,000 clones, approximately 86% seen once. Sequencing was done on a sample of PBMCs or T cells enriched from blood (not recorded which). Receptors originate from a woman between 40 and 55 years old with acute COVID-19.

Only one count was recorded for this clone. The chain has TRBV30 and TRBJ1-2; no clear D. The V end was cut by 2 bases, the J end by 7 bases, with 17 bases between. From germline, CDR1 is GTSNPN and CDR2 SVGIG (reference sequence). There are 14 residues in the CDR3. The CDR3 here is CAWSQSPSGSGYTF. The CDR3 nucleotides are TGTGCCTGGAGTCAGTCGCCGTCGGGTAGTGGCTACACCTTC.

V usage is TRBV5-1 and J usage is TRBJ1-1; 7 nucleotides line up with TRBD1. V lost 0 bases and J lost 1; bases outside the gene matches: 3. There are 15 residues in the CDR3. Germline loops: CDR1 SGHRS, CDR2 YFSETQ. CDR3 amino acids: CASSLVRGKNTEAFF. The CDR3 DNA follows: TGCGCCAGCAGCTTGGTCAGGGGGAAGAACACTGAAGCTTTCTTT.

The chain couples TRBV15 to TRBJ2-2; a possible D gene is TRBD1 (5 bases). The CDR3 contains 16 residues. The V gene's germline CDR1 is LNHNV and CDR2 YYDKDF (reference sequence). Trimming left V 0 bases short and J 7 bases short, with 15 bases between. The DNA of the CDR3 is TGTGCCACCAGCAGAGATTTACCAGGGCCGGGCGGGGAGCTGTTTTTT. Translating gives CATSRDLPGPGGELFF.

V is TRBV9 and J is TRBJ1-5; tentatively, D is TRBD1 (6 bases). Trimming took 3 bases from V and 7 from J, leaving 20 bases between them. Germline CDR1 and CDR2: SGDLS and YYNGEE. The length of the CDR3 is 16 residues. As DNA, the CDR3 is TGTGCCAGCAGCGCGGGGCCTGACAGGCTCAAACAGCCCCAGCATTTT. Its protein is CASSAGPDRLKQPQHF. The full variable domain, with the rest looked up from reference TRBV9 and TRBJ1-5, is DSGVTQTPKHLITATGQRVTLRCSPRSGDLSVYWYQQSLDQGLQFLIQYYNGEERAKGNILERFSAQQFPDLHSELNLSSLELGDSALYFCASSAGPDRLKQPQHFGDGTRLSIL.

The CDR3: CASSLLVDIVDTIYF. CDR3 in DNA: TGTGCCAGCAGCTTGCTCGTCGACATTGTGGACACCATATATTTT. The chain carries TRBV5-5 and TRBJ1-3; D is undetermined. The CDR3 sequence is 15 residues long. The ends were cut back, 1 base at V and 8 bases at J, with 16 bases in the middle. Germline CDR1 reads SGHKS; CDR2 reads YYEKEE (reference sequence). The full variable domain, with the rest looked up from reference TRBV5-5 and TRBJ1-3, is DAGVTQSPTHLIKTRGQQVTLRCSPISGHKSVSWYQQVLGQGPQFIFQYYEKEERGRGNFPDRFSARQFPNYSSELNVNALLLGDSALYLCASSLLVDIVDTIYFGEGSWLTVV.

This clone appeared once. The chain carries TRBV10-1 and TRBJ2-7, with D possibly TRBD2 on 6 matching bases. This CDR3 comprises 14 residues. CDR1 and CDR2 from the germline V gene are WNHNN and SYGVQD (reference sequence). V was trimmed by 0 bases and J by 0 bases, leaving 6 bases between them. The CDR3 region has the DNA TGCGCCAGCAGTGAGTCGCGGGACTCCTACGAGCAGTACTTC. Its protein product is CASSESRDSYEQYF.

The CDR3 reads CASSLKAYGYTF. CDR3 nucleotide sequence: TGTGCCAGCAGCTTGAAAGCCTATGGCTACACCTTC. The V and J genes are TRBV5-6 and TRBJ1-2; D unclear. Germline assignment: CDR1 SGHDT and CDR2 YYEEEE. CDR3 length: 12 residues. Trimming removed 1 base from V and 4 bases from J, with 5 bases in between.

J is TRBJ2-1 and V is TRBV5-6; D possibly corresponds to TRBD2 (6 bases). Between the trimmed V and J ends, which lost 6 bases and 5 bases, there was a span of 18 bases. CDR1 is SGHDT, CDR2 YYEEEE, per germline. This CDR3 region has 15 residues. As DNA, the CDR3 is TGTGCCAGCATGGCCGGGAGCGGAGGGAACAATGAGCAGTTCTTC. Protein product: CASMAGSGGNNEQFF. Supplemented by reference TRBV5-6 and TRBJ2-1, the full variable domain reads DAGVTQSPTHLIKTRGQQVTLRCSPKSGHDTVSWYQQALGQGPQFIFQYYEEEERQRGNFPDRFSGHQFPNYSSELNVNALLLGDSALYLCASMAGSGGNNEQFFGPGTRLTVL.

Many counts were recorded for this clone. The V call is TRBV24-1, the J call TRBJ2-7, with 12 bases matching TRBD1. Trimming removed 3 bases from V and 7 bases from J; junction bases left unmatched: 9. Germline values: CDR1 KGHDR, CDR2 SFDVKD. This CDR3 has 16 amino acids. The CDR3 nucleotides are TGTGCCACCAGTGATAACCGGGACAGGGGGCGCAGAGAGCAGTACTTC. It translates to CATSDNRDRGRREQYF.

This clone was recorded only once. The rearrangement links TRBV13 to TRBJ2-3; 8 nucleotides agree with TRBD2. Germline assignment: CDR1 PRHDT and CDR2 FYEKMQ (reference sequence). J lost 0 bases, V lost 5 bases, and 13 bases had no gene match. The CDR3 consists of 18 residues. The CDR3 is CASSKYETSGESTDTQYF. CDR3 DNA sequence: TGTGCCAGCAGCAAATACGAAACTAGCGGAGAGAGCACAGATACGCAGTATTTT. The whole variable domain, filled in from reference TRBV13 and TRBJ2-3, reads AAGVIQSPRHLIKEKRETATLKCYPIPRHDTVYWYQQGPGQDPQFLISFYEKMQSDKGSIPDRFSAQQFSDYHSELNMSSLELGDSALYFCASSKYETSGESTDTQYFGPGTRLTVL.

The rearrangement joins TRBV6-5 to TRBJ2-1, with 12 bases aligning to TRBD2. Trimming at V came to 2 bases and at J to 8 bases, leaving 7 bases not matched to a gene. Germline CDR1 MNHEY, CDR2 SVGAGI. This CDR3 is built from 16 residues. CDR3 DNA sequence: TGTGCCAGCAGTTACGGGGCTAGCGGGAGGGCCGATGAGCAGTTCTTC. Amino acid sequence: CASSYGASGRADEQFF.

The CDR3 DNA reads TGCGCCAGCAGCCTCCTAACGGGTTTTGGCTCCTACAATGAGCAGTTCTTC. Its protein product is CASSLLTGFGSYNEQFF. The chain carries TRBV5-1 and TRBJ2-1, with D uncertain. The CDR3 spans 17 residues. V was trimmed by 4 bases and J by 0 bases, leaving 17 bases between them. Looked up from germline, CDR1 is SGHRS and CDR2 is YFSETQ.

The rearrangement links TRBV5-1 to TRBJ2-1; D not certain. The CDR3 loop spans 15 amino acids. Germline CDR1 and CDR2: SGHRS and YFSETQ. The ends were cut back, 4 bases at V and 0 bases at J, with 11 bases in the middle. The CDR3 spells CASSLRASSYNEQFF. The CDR3 DNA reads TGCGCCAGCAGCCTTCGAGCGAGCTCCTACAATGAGCAGTTCTTC.

The chain links TRBV23-1 to TRBJ1-5, with 7 bases fitting TRBD1. TRBV23-1 is placed among ORFs of uncertain function. V dropped 0 bases and J dropped 3; count of bases not matched to a gene: 14. The CDR3 runs to 19 residues. The CDR3 protein is CASSQSVPETGFDNQPQHF. The CDR3 DNA reads as TGCGCCAGCAGTCAATCAGTGCCCGAGACAGGGTTTGACAATCAGCCCCAGCATTTT.

The chain employs TRBV19 and TRBJ1-2; tentative D call: TRBD1 (5 bases). Trimming pared 9 bases from V and 4 bases from J, leaving 15 bases between. In germline, CDR1 is LNHDA, CDR2 SQIVND (reference sequence). CDR3 length: 13 amino acids. CDR3 protein: CASGGTQSYGYTF. CDR3 DNA: TGTGCCAGCGGGGGGACCCAGTCCTATGGCTACACCTTC.

Comment on this clone: The junction and the germline gene differ at one end; a read error may be behind it. The chain joins TRBV30 to TRBJ1-2, with 10 bases lining up with TRBD1. The CDR3 totals 15 residues. Germline-derived CDR1 and CDR2 are GTSNPN and SVGIG (reference sequence). CDR3 bases: TGTGCCGGGAGACAGGGGGCCAAAAAAGGGTATGGCTACACCTTC. This sequence encodes CAGRQGAKKGYGYTF.

The chain combines TRBV6-6 with TRBJ1-1; tentatively, D is TRBD1 (6 bases). Germline assignment: CDR1 MNHNY and CDR2 SVGAGI (reference sequence). The CDR3 runs 12 residues. The V end lost 7 bases, the J end lost 7 bases, and 13 bases lay between the germline ends. CDR3 bases: TGTGCCAGCACCCGGACAGTAGTTGAAGCTTTCTTT. This sequence encodes CASTRTVVEAFF.

The rearrangement uses TRBV12-5 and TRBJ2-7; 9 bases fit TRBD2. Per germline, CDR1 LGHNT and CDR2 FRNRAP. The V and J ends lost 2 bases and 2 bases, in that order; junction bases with no gene match: 4. This CDR3 comprises 15 residues. The CDR3 region is CASGLRLAGPYEQYF. The CDR3 coding sequence is TGTGCTAGTGGTTTGAGGCTAGCGGGACCCTACGAGCAGTACTTC.